These 15 T cell receptor beta chains share one sample of origin, sequenced in a study of blood T cells in healthy people across ages. Then a second PCR, running about 6 to 11 cycles, was carried out with a sample-barcoded 5' primer and a J-beta primer mix. TCRdb re-derived calls from the 5' RACE reads in MiXCR, one entry per CDR3 protein. The sample consists of hundreds of thousands of distinct CDR3 sequences, approximately 25% of them appearing once. These same data were also listed under a study on T cells of mothers and their children.

The material sequenced was blood. The receptors here all came from a boy aged 5-17 years in good health.

This chain connects TRBV15 to TRBJ2-5, with a possible D match to TRBD2 (6 bases). The J call is in doubt because the DNA end fits TRBJ2-1 better. Germline V gives CDR1 LNHNV, CDR2 YYDKDF (reference sequence). The CDR3 has 14 residues. The CDR3 DNA is TGTGCCACCAGCCGGCCGGGATTGGGGGGTGGGCAGTTCTTC. Amino acids: CATSRPGLGGGQFF.

The sample holds a few counts of this clonotype. The V gene is TRBV29-1, the J gene TRBJ2-1; 10 bases fit TRBD2. Trimming at V came to 5 bases and at J to 0 bases, leaving 13 bases not matched to a gene. This CDR3 has 18 residues. Germline values: CDR1 SQVTM, CDR2 ANQGSEA. DNA of the CDR3: TGCAGCGTTAGGGAACTAGCGGGGAATTCGTTCTCCTACAATGAGCAGTTCTTC. Its protein product is CSVRELAGNSFSYNEQFF.

The V gene is TRBV4-2, the J gene TRBJ2-5; TRBD2 agrees at 8 bases. CDR3 length: 16 amino acids. Germline V gene data show CDR1 as LGHNA and CDR2 as YNFKEQ. The J segment lost 5 bases and the V segment lost 2 bases, leaving 10 bases of the junction unmatched. CDR3 in amino acids: CASSQPPGLEGETQYF. For the CDR3, the DNA is TGTGCCAGCAGCCAACCCCCGGGACTAGAGGGGGAGACCCAGTACTTC.

V and J are TRBV10-3 and TRBJ1-3; D gene ambiguous. V lost 6 bases and J lost 4, with 10 bases in between. The CDR3 extends over 13 amino acids. The V gene's germline CDR1 is ENHRY and CDR2 SYGVKD. CDR3 sequence reads: CAIRPAGGNTIYF. The CDR3 coding sequence is TGTGCCATCAGACCGGCGGGGGGAAACACCATATATTTT.

The chain has TRBV29-1 and TRBJ2-1, with 13 bases aligning to TRBD2. J lost 0 bases, V lost 7 bases, and 6 bases had no gene match. The CDR3 length is 16 residues. Germline CDR1 is SQVTM and CDR2 is ANQGSEA. The CDR3 nucleotides are TGCAGCGGGACTAGCGGGAGCCTGAGCTCCTACAATGAGCAGTTCTTC. This encodes CSGTSGSLSSYNEQFF.

The chain has TRBV6-2 or TRBV6-3 and TRBJ2-7; D unclear. Per germline, CDR1 MNHEY and CDR2 SVGEGT. V was cut by 0 bases and J by 3 bases, with 15 bases left in between. The CDR3 contains 16 residues. CDR3 region: CASSYSRTAVDYEQYF. The CDR3 DNA sequence: TGTGCCAGCAGTTACTCGAGAACGGCGGTTGACTACGAGCAGTACTTC.

The chain links TRBV7-6 to TRBJ1-3, with unresolved D. CDR3 length equals 16 residues. Germline CDR1 is SGHVS and CDR2 is FNYEAQ. V dropped 5 bases and J dropped 0 bases, with 14 bases sitting between them. The CDR3 sequence: CASSLVSASSGNTIYF. CDR3 sequence (DNA): TGTGCCAGCAGCCTGGTGTCCGCTTCCTCTGGAAACACCATATATTTT. The complete variable domain, with remaining parts taken from reference TRBV7-6 and TRBJ1-3, reads GAGVSQSPRYKVTKRGQDVALRCDPISGHVSLYWYRQALGQGPEFLTYFNYEAQQDKSGLPNDRFSAERPEGSISTLTIQRTEQRDSAMYRCASSLVSASSGNTIYFGEGSWLTVV.

The rearrangement uses TRBV6-1 and TRBJ2-3; D gene ambiguous. The ends were cut back, 0 bases at V and 5 bases at J, with 6 bases in the middle. The CDR3 is made up of 13 amino acids. Germline V gene data show CDR1 as MNHNS and CDR2 as SASEGT. CDR3 bases: TGTGCCAGCAGTGAAGCTAGCCTAGATACGCAGTATTTT. Translated: CASSEASLDTQYF.

The genes are TRBV6-6 and TRBJ2-7; D unresolved. V dropped 4 bases and J dropped 0 bases, with 13 bases sitting between them. The CDR3 covers 15 residues. Germline lookup yields CDR1 MNHNY and CDR2 SVGAGI (reference sequence). The chain's CDR3 is CASSSGLPSSYEQYF. CDR3 DNA sequence: TGTGCCAGCAGTTCGGGCCTTCCGAGCTCCTACGAGCAGTACTTC.

V is TRBV10-3 and J is TRBJ2-1, with D possibly matching TRBD2 (7 bases). Deletions cut 3 bases from V and 4 bases from J, with 16 bases between. Per germline, CDR1 ENHRY and CDR2 SYGVKD. The CDR3 has 16 residues. The CDR3 coding sequence is TGTGCCATCAGTGAACGGGGGGCCGACCAATACAATGAGCAGTTCTTC. Its translation is CAISERGADQYNEQFF.

The rearrangement links TRBV2 to TRBJ2-1, with 12 bases fitting TRBD2. Per germline, CDR1 SNHLY and CDR2 FYNNEI. Trimming at V came to 3 bases and at J to 3 bases, leaving 6 bases not matched to a gene. CDR3 length: 17 amino acids. CDR3 coding DNA: TGTGCCAGCAGTGACCCCCGGACTAGCGGGGACTACAATGAGCAGTTCTTC. Its translation is CASSDPRTSGDYNEQFF.

This clonotype was seen a few times. The rearrangement joins TRBV20-1 to TRBJ1-1, with D unresolved. V lost 4 bases to trimming and J lost 2 bases, with 5 bases between them. Looked up from germline, CDR1 is DFQATT and CDR2 is SNEGSKA (reference sequence). The CDR3 sequence is 11 residues long. CDR3 sequence reads: CSAKVNTEAFF. The CDR3, as DNA: TGCAGTGCTAAGGTCAACACTGAAGCTTTCTTT.

The count of this clonotype is one. In DNA, the CDR3 is TGCGCCAGCAGCCAACCCGGGACAGGAAATATGGGAGGCTACACCTTC. It codes for CASSQPGTGNMGGYTF. The gene calls are TRBV4-1 and TRBJ1-2; 8 bases are a match to TRBD1. CDR1 is MGHRA and CDR2 is YSYEKL in the germline V gene. Unmatched junction bases numbered 13, after V lost 2 bases and J lost 8 bases. The CDR3 covers 16 residues.

The table lists this clonotype with a few counts. The chain links TRBV6-5 to TRBJ2-2; TRBD2 might be the D (6 bases). This CDR3 comprises 15 residues. CDR1 is MNHEY and CDR2 is SVGAGI in the germline V gene. Trimming shortened V by 6 bases and J by 0 bases, and 11 bases separated the two germline ends. The CDR3: CASRWDSTNTGELFF. The CDR3 nucleotides are TGTGCCAGCAGGTGGGACTCCACGAACACCGGGGAGCTGTTTTTT.

This clonotype was observed a few times. The chain combines TRBV20-1 with TRBJ2-2; D unresolved. CDR1 and CDR2 (germline): DFQATT, SNEGSKA (reference sequence). This CDR3 is built from 15 residues. V lost 6 bases to trimming and J lost 1 base, with 15 bases between them. This CDR3 is CSAEADTLNTGELFF. The CDR3 nucleotides read TGCAGTGCCGAAGCAGATACCTTGAACACCGGGGAGCTGTTTTTT.